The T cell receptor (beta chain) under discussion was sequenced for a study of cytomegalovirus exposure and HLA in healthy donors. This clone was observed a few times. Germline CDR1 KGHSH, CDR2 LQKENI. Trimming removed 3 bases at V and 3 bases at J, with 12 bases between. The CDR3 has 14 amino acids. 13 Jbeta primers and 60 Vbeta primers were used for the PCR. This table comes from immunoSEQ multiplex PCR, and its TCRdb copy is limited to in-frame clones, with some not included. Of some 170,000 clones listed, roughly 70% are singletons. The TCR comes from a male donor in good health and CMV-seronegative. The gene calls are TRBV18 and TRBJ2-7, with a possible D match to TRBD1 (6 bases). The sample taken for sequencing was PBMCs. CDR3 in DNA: TGTGCCAGCTCACCGTCTGGACAGAACTACGAGCAGTACTTC. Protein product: CASSPSGQNYEQYF.